Listed below are T cell receptor beta chains from one sample, sequenced in a study of blood T cell repertoires in COVID-19. Sequencing was performed with immunoSEQ multiplex PCR; in TCRdb, only in-frame clones are kept and a portion is missing. Altogether approximately 670,000 clones are present, about 90% being singletons, with the ten largest covering under 0.3%. Sequencing was done on a sample of peripheral blood. The origin of the receptors is a woman younger than 30 with acute or convalescent COVID-19. CDR3s include the opening cysteine and the closing phenylalanine or tryptophan. The order of the fields is V gene, D gene, J gene, clone size, CDR3 protein, CDR3 DNA. The D gene is left open where the match is weak. Some rows have no size entry. The others give once, few or many, or a class for an expanded clone.

v_gene: TRBV7-2
d_gene: TRBD2
j_gene: TRBJ2-3
abundance: .
CDR3aa: CASSSQAGYTDTQYF
CDR3nt: TGTGCCAGCAGCTCACAAGCGGGGTACACAGATACGCAGTATTTT

v_gene: TRBV4-3
d_gene: .
j_gene: TRBJ1-1
abundance: few
CDR3aa: CASSQDQGMNTEAFF
CDR3nt: TGCGCCAGCAGCCAAGACCAGGGGATGAACACTGAAGCTTTCTTT

v_gene: TRBV5-1
d_gene: .
j_gene: TRBJ2-7
abundance: .
CDR3aa: CASSLGTLGYEQYF
CDR3nt: TGCGCCAGCAGCCTCGGGACTTTGGGGTACGAGCAGTACTTC

v_gene: TRBV7-9
d_gene: .
j_gene: TRBJ1-1
abundance: few
CDR3aa: CASSGRAVRGTEAFF
CDR3nt: TGTGCCAGCAGCGGCCGGGCAGTCAGGGGAACTGAAGCTTTCTTT

v_gene: TRBV4-1
d_gene: .
j_gene: TRBJ1-4
abundance: .
CDR3aa: CASSQEAEKLFF
CDR3nt: TGCGCCAGCAGCCAAGAGGCTGAAAAACTGTTTTTT

v_gene: TRBV19
d_gene: TRBD1
j_gene: TRBJ1-1
abundance: .
CDR3aa: CASSMSSWDSNTEAFF
CDR3nt: TGTGCCAGTAGTATGTCGTCTTGGGACAGCAACACTGAAGCTTTCTTT

v_gene: TRBV5-4
d_gene: TRBD1
j_gene: TRBJ1-1
abundance: few
CDR3aa: CASSLMGQGASEAFF
CDR3nt: TGTGCCAGCAGCTTGATGGGACAGGGGGCCTCCGAAGCTTTCTTT

v_gene: TRBV6-5
d_gene: .
j_gene: TRBJ2-7
abundance: .
CDR3aa: CASSYSAGAPYEQYF
CDR3nt: TGTGCCAGCAGTTACTCGGCGGGGGCTCCCTACGAGCAGTACTTC

v_gene: TRBV7-6
d_gene: .
j_gene: TRBJ1-3
abundance: once
CDR3aa: CASSLVGGGSGNTIYF
CDR3nt: TGTGCCAGCAGCTTAGTTGGGGGAGGTTCTGGAAACACCATATATTTT

v_gene: TRBV11-2
d_gene: TRBD2
j_gene: TRBJ2-4
abundance: .
CDR3aa: CASSLGGLAVAKNIQYF
CDR3nt: TGTGCCAGCAGCTTAGGGGGACTAGCGGTTGCCAAAAACATTCAGTACTTC

v_gene: TRBV4-1
d_gene: .
j_gene: TRBJ1-1
abundance: .
CDR3aa: CASSQERGSNTEAFF
CDR3nt: TGCGCCAGCAGCCAAGAACGGGGGTCTAACACTGAAGCTTTCTTT

v_gene: TRBV7-3
d_gene: TRBD2
j_gene: TRBJ2-3
abundance: .
CDR3aa: CASILLLGLAGGSTDTQYF
CDR3nt: TGTGCCAGCATCCTTCTCCTGGGCCTAGCGGGGGGTAGCACAGATACGCAGTATTTT

v_gene: TRBV7-2
d_gene: .
j_gene: TRBJ1-1
abundance: few
CDR3aa: CASSLVPRGDNTEAFF
CDR3nt: TGTGCCAGCAGCTTAGTTCCCCGCGGGGATAACACTGAAGCTTTCTTT

v_gene: TRBV27
d_gene: .
j_gene: TRBJ2-1
abundance: .
CDR3aa: CATSLGPNEQFF
CDR3nt: TGTGCCACCTCCCTCGGTCCTAATGAGCAGTTCTTC

v_gene: TRBV28
d_gene: .
j_gene: TRBJ2-2
abundance: .
CDR3aa: CASSPRLRNTGELFF
CDR3nt: TGTGCCAGCAGTCCCCGACTGCGAAACACCGGGGAGCTGTTTTTT

v_gene: TRBV25-1
d_gene: .
j_gene: TRBJ1-2
abundance: .
CDR3aa: CASSELQNYGYTF
CDR3nt: TGTGCCAGCAGTGAATTACAGAACTATGGCTACACCTTC

v_gene: TRBV18
d_gene: .
j_gene: TRBJ1-1
abundance: .
CDR3aa: CASSLDTNTEAFF
CDR3nt: TGTGCCAGCTCACTCGACACCAACACTGAAGCTTTCTTT

v_gene: TRBV13
d_gene: TRBD1
j_gene: TRBJ2-3
abundance: .
CDR3aa: CASSLVMWGQGGTDTQYF
CDR3nt: TGTGCCAGCAGCTTAGTGATGTGGGGACAGGGAGGGACAGATACGCAGTATTTT

v_gene: TRBV6-2/TRBV6-3
d_gene: TRBD2
j_gene: TRBJ2-3
abundance: .
CDR3aa: CASSNFHARLAESTDTQYF
CDR3nt: TGTGCCAGCAGCAACTTCCACGCCCGACTAGCGGAGAGCACAGATACGCAGTATTTT

v_gene: TRBV6-5
d_gene: TRBD1
j_gene: TRBJ1-3
abundance: once
CDR3aa: CASRQGAGAGNTIYF
CDR3nt: TGTGCCAGCAGGCAGGGGGCAGGTGCTGGAAACACCATATATTTT

v_gene: TRBV30
d_gene: .
j_gene: TRBJ1-3
abundance: .
CDR3aa: CAWMETGISGNTIYF
CDR3nt: TGTGCCTGGATGGAGACAGGCATCTCTGGAAACACCATATATTTT

v_gene: TRBV19
d_gene: TRBD1
j_gene: TRBJ1-5
abundance: once
CDR3aa: CASSQRDRALSNQPQHF
CDR3nt: TGTGCCAGTAGCCAAAGGGACAGGGCCCTAAGCAATCAGCCCCAGCATTTT

v_gene: TRBV24-1
d_gene: TRBD2
j_gene: TRBJ2-3
abundance: .
CDR3aa: CATSDPAGGPPGTDTQYF
CDR3nt: TGTGCCACCAGTGATCCAGCGGGGGGACCCCCGGGCACAGATACGCAGTATTTT

v_gene: TRBV28
d_gene: .
j_gene: TRBJ2-1
abundance: few
CDR3aa: CASTWGQSYNEQFF
CDR3nt: TGTGCCAGCACTTGGGGACAATCCTACAATGAGCAGTTCTTC

v_gene: TRBV10-3
d_gene: TRBD1
j_gene: TRBJ2-2
abundance: .
CDR3aa: CAITLGQGVAGELFF
CDR3nt: TGTGCCATCACTTTAGGACAGGGTGTCGCCGGGGAGCTGTTTTTT

v_gene: TRBV18
d_gene: .
j_gene: TRBJ1-4
abundance: once
CDR3aa: CASSPTATNEKLFF
CDR3nt: TGTGCCAGCTCACCAACAGCAACTAATGAAAAACTGTTTTTT

v_gene: TRBV19
d_gene: .
j_gene: TRBJ2-3
abundance: .
CDR3aa: CASSRVRGRTDTQYF
CDR3nt: TGTGCCAGTAGTCGGGTCAGGGGGAGGACAGATACGCAGTATTTT

v_gene: TRBV19
d_gene: .
j_gene: TRBJ1-5
abundance: .
CDR3aa: CASRNPQGRYQPQHF
CDR3nt: TGTGCCAGTAGAAATCCCCAGGGCCGGTATCAGCCCCAGCATTTT

v_gene: TRBV3-1/TRBV3-2
d_gene: .
j_gene: TRBJ1-1
abundance: .
CDR3aa: CASSQVPRVNTEAFF
CDR3nt: TGTGCCAGCAGCCAAGTCCCTCGGGTGAACACTGAAGCTTTCTTT

v_gene: TRBV27
d_gene: TRBD1
j_gene: TRBJ2-7
abundance: .
CDR3aa: CASSPRGLIPSYEQYF
CDR3nt: TGTGCCAGCAGTCCCAGGGGGTTGATTCCGTCCTACGAGCAGTACTTC

v_gene: TRBV6-5
d_gene: .
j_gene: TRBJ1-1
abundance: .
CDR3aa: CASSYPTGEAFF
CDR3nt: TGTGCCAGCAGTTACCCGACGGGGGAAGCTTTCTTT

v_gene: TRBV4-1
d_gene: TRBD2
j_gene: TRBJ2-5
abundance: .
CDR3aa: CASSQVLAGEQETQYF
CDR3nt: TGCGCCAGCAGCCAGGTACTAGCGGGAGAACAAGAGACCCAGTACTTC

v_gene: TRBV10-2
d_gene: .
j_gene: TRBJ1-6
abundance: few
CDR3aa: CASSDIGGSNSPLHF
CDR3nt: TGCGCCAGCAGTGATATAGGGGGTAGTAACTCACCCCTCCACTTT

v_gene: TRBV14
d_gene: TRBD1
j_gene: TRBJ2-7
abundance: .
CDR3aa: CASSHLTGIYEQYF
CDR3nt: TGTGCCAGCAGCCATTTGACAGGGATCTACGAGCAGTACTTC

v_gene: TRBV5-1
d_gene: TRBD1
j_gene: TRBJ1-1
abundance: .
CDR3aa: CASSSGQGEAFF
CDR3nt: TGCGCCAGCAGCTCCGGACAGGGTGAAGCTTTCTTT

v_gene: TRBV5-1
d_gene: .
j_gene: TRBJ1-4
abundance: .
CDR3aa: CASSHGNQGPLLLFF
CDR3nt: TGCGCCAGCAGCCACGGAAATCAGGGGCCACTGTTACTGTTTTTT

v_gene: TRBV10-2
d_gene: .
j_gene: TRBJ1-1
abundance: .
CDR3aa: CATRNTEAFF
CDR3nt: TGCGCCACCCGTAACACTGAAGCTTTCTTT

v_gene: TRBV7-8
d_gene: .
j_gene: TRBJ2-3
abundance: .
CDR3aa: CASSLGLSTDTQYF
CDR3nt: TGTGCCAGCAGCTTGGGACTGAGCACAGATACGCAGTATTTT

v_gene: TRBV11-2
d_gene: .
j_gene: TRBJ2-3
abundance: .
CDR3aa: CASSLVGGPVDTQYF
CDR3nt: TGTGCCAGCAGCTTAGTGGGGGGGCCCGTGGATACGCAGTATTTT

v_gene: TRBV24-1
d_gene: .
j_gene: TRBJ2-1
abundance: .
CDR3aa: CATSDLNSYNEQFF
CDR3nt: TGTGCCACCAGTGATTTGAACTCATACAATGAGCAGTTCTTC

v_gene: TRBV18
d_gene: .
j_gene: TRBJ2-5
abundance: .
CDR3aa: CASSPDTQETQYF
CDR3nt: TGTGCCAGCTCACCGGACACCCAAGAGACCCAGTACTTC

v_gene: TRBV4-3
d_gene: .
j_gene: TRBJ2-3
abundance: .
CDR3aa: CASSPLDPSDTQYF
CDR3nt: TGCGCCAGCAGCCCACTTGATCCATCAGATACGCAGTATTTT

v_gene: TRBV12-5
d_gene: .
j_gene: TRBJ1-2
abundance: .
CDR3aa: CASGLGRGYGYTF
CDR3nt: TGTGCTAGTGGTTTGGGCAGGGGATATGGCTACACCTTC

v_gene: TRBV4-1
d_gene: .
j_gene: TRBJ1-4
abundance: .
CDR3aa: CASNHPGEKRTNEKLFF
CDR3nt: TGCGCCAGCAATCACCCCGGAGAGAAAAGGACTAATGAAAAACTGTTTTTT

v_gene: TRBV28
d_gene: TRBD1
j_gene: TRBJ2-7
abundance: .
CDR3aa: CASNDDRDEQYF
CDR3nt: TGTGCCAGCAACGACGACAGGGACGAGCAGTACTTC

v_gene: TRBV12-3/TRBV12-4
d_gene: .
j_gene: TRBJ1-5
abundance: few
CDR3aa: CASSRRQVQPQHF
CDR3nt: TGTGCCAGCAGTCGTAGACAGGTACAGCCCCAGCATTTT